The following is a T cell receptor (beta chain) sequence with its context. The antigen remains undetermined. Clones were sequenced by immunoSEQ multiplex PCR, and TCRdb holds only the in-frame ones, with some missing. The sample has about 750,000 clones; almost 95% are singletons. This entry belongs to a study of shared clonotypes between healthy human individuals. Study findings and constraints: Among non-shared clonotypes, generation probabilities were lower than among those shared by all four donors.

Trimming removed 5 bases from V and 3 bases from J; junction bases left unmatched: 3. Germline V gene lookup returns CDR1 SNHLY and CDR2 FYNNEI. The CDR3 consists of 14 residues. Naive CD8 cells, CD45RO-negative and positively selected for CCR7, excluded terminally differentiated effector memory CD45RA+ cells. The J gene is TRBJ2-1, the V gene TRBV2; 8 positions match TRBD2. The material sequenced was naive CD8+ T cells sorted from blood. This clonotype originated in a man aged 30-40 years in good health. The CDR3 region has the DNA TGTGCCAGCAGTCCCGGGACTAGCTACAATGAGCAGTTCTTC. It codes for CASSPGTSYNEQFF.